Detailed here is one T cell receptor beta chain. The data derive from a study of T cell changes during pregnancy in multiple sclerosis. Germline lookup yields CDR1 MNHEY and CDR2 SVGAGI. The trim removed 7 bases at V and 10 bases at J, leaving 16 bases unmatched. CDR3 length: 15 residues. TCRdb's copy holds only in-frame clones and misses some; the assay was immunoSEQ multiplex PCR. The sample carries fewer than 25,000 clones, around 87% recorded once. Sequences were derived from CD4+ T cells from peripheral blood mononuclear cells, sampled in the second trimester of pregnancy. The chain recombines TRBV6-5 with TRBJ2-1, with 7 positions matching TRBD2. This receptor was taken from a female donor in good health, enrolled as a control in a pregnancy study. The CDR3 bases are TGTGCCAGCAACTCATGGGGAGGGGTAGTTGGGGAGCAGTTCTTC. Amino acids: CASNSWGGVVGEQFF.